The TCR beta chain described here comes from a study of T cells in Graves' hyperthyroidism and ophthalmopathy. Broader study findings: Blood also held most thyroid clonotypes expanded beyond 0.001.

The CDR3 totals 15 residues. V was pared by 1 base and J by 4 bases, with 5 bases of the junction left unmatched. Germline-derived CDR1 and CDR2 are DFQATT and SNEGSKA (reference sequence). This clonotype came up many times. Its target is not known. Amplification of TCR beta CDR3 regions was performed using RNA transcripts as template. An initial round of RT-PCR targeting the TCR CDR3 relied on the HTBI primer set. TCRdb re-analysed the multiplex PCR reads in MiXCR, keeping a single row per CDR3 protein. This table has 300,000 to 350,000 distinct CDR3 sequences, 16% appearing once. The sequenced sample was blood. The chain is built from TRBV20-1 and TRBJ2-1; 9 positions match TRBD2. This receptor was obtained from a man aged 30-40 years with Graves' hyperthyroidism. Here the CDR3 DNA reads TGCAGTGCTAGAGGGGGCGGGAGGGCTTACAATGAGCAGTTCTTC. It codes for CSARGGGRAYNEQFF.